The present T cell receptor beta chain was sequenced within a study of T cells in Graves' hyperthyroidism and ophthalmopathy. Study conclusions and caveats: Ophthalmopathy prediction by the model preceded onset by a median about 6.8 months. In blood, most of the thyroid clonotypes expanded above 0.001 were also present.

There are 14 residues in the CDR3. CDR1 is DFQATT and CDR2 is SNEGSKA in the germline V gene (reference sequence). V gave up 2 bases and J gave up 5 bases, with 12 bases separating them. A remark on this clonotype: The antigen is undetermined.

Researchers barred patients who had uncontrolled infection, other autoimmune disease, pregnancy or lactation. TCR beta CDR3 regions were amplified from RNA. Using the HTBI primer set, a first-round RT-PCR was run on the TCR CDR3. MiXCR was run by TCRdb on the multiplex PCR reads, yielding one entry per CDR3 protein. The sample carries over 500,000 distinct CDR3 sequences, 40% to 50% recorded once. This receptor was identified in an adult woman with Graves' disease, either hyperthyroidism or ophthalmopathy (not recorded which). Sequencing was performed on peripheral blood or thyroid tissue (not recorded which). This chain joins TRBV20-1 and TRBJ2-2, with D perhaps TRBD2 (5 bases). CDR3 amino acids: CSARPGRGTGELFF. CDR3 bases: TGCAGTGCTAGACCCGGGCGCGGGACCGGGGAGCTGTTTTTT.